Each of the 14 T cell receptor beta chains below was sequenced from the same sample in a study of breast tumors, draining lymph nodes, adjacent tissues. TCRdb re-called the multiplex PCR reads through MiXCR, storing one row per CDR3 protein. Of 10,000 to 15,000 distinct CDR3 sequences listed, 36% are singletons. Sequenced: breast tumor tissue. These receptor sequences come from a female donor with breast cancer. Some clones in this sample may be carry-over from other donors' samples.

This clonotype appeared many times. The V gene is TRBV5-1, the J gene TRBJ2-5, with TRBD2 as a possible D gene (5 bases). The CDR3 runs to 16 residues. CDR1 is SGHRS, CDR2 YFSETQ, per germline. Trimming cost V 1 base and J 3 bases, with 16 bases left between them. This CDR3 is CASSLPSDGEKETQYF. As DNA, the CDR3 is TGCGCCAGCAGCTTGCCAAGCGATGGGGAGAAAGAGACCCAGTACTTC. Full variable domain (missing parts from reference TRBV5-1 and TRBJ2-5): KAGVTQTPRYLIKTRGQQVTLSCSPISGHRSVSWYQQTPGQGLQFLFEYFSETQRNKGNFPGRFSGRQFSNSRSEMNVSTLELGDSALYLCASSLPSDGEKETQYFGPGTRLLVL.

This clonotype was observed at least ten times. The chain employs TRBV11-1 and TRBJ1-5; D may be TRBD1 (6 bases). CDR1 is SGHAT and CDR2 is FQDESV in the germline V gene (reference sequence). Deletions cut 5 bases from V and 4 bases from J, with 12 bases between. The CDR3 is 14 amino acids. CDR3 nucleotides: TGTGCCAGCAGCCCAGGGGTCGGGAATCAGCCCCAGCATTTT. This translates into CASSPGVGNQPQHF.

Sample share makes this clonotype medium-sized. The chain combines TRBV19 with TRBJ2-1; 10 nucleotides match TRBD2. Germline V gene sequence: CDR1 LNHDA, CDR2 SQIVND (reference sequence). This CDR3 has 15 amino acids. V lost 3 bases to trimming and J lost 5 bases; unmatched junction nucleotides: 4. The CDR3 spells CASSIGLAVNNEQFF. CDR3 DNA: TGTGCCAGTAGTATCGGACTAGCGGTGAACAATGAGCAGTTCTTC.

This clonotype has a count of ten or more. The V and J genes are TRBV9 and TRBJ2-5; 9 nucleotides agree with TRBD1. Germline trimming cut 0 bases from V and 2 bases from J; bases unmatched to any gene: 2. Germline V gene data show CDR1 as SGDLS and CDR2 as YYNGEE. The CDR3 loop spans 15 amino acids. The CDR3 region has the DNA TGTGCCAGCAGCGTAGTAGGGACAGGGCAAGAGACCCAGTACTTC. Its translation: CASSVVGTGQETQYF.

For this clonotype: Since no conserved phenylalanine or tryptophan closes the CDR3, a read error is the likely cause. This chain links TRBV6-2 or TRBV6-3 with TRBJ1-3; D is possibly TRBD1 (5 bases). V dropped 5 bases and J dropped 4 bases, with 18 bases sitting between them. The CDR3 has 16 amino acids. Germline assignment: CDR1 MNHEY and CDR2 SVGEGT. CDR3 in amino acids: CASSHTKTGAGNTIYS. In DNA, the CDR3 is TGTGCCAGCAGTCACACCAAAACAGGAGCCGGAAACACCATATATTCT.

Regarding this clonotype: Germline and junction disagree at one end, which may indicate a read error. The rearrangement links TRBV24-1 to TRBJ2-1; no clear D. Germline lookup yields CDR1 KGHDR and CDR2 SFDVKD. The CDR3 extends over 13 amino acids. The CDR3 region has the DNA TGTGCCACCGAAGAGGATGGGTACAATGAGCAGATCTTC. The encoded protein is CATEEDGYNEQIF.

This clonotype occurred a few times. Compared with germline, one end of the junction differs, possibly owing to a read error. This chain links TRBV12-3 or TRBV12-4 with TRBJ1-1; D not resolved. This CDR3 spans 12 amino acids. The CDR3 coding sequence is TGTGCCAGCAGCTTAGTTATCACTGAAGCTTTCTTT. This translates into CASSLVITEAFF.

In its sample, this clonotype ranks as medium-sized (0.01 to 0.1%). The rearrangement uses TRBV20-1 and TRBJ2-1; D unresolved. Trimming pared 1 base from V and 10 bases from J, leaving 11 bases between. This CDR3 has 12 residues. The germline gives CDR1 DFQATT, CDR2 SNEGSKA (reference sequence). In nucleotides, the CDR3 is TGCAGTGCTAGAGGTAATTCCCGGGAGCAGTTCTTC. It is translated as CSARGNSREQFF.

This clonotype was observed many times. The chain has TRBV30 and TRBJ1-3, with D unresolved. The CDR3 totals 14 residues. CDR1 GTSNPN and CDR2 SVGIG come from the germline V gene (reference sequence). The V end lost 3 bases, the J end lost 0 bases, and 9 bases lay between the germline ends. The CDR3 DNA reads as TGTGCCTGGAGGCTACAGAACTCTGGAAACACCATATATTTT. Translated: CAWRLQNSGNTIYF.

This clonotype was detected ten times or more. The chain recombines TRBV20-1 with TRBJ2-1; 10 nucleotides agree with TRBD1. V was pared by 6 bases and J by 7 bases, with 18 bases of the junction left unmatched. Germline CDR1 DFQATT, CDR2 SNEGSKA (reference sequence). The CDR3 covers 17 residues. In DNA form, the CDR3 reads TGCAGTGCCGTAGACCCCTCCGGGACAGGGGCCGGGAATGAGCAGTTCTTC. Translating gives CSAVDPSGTGAGNEQFF.

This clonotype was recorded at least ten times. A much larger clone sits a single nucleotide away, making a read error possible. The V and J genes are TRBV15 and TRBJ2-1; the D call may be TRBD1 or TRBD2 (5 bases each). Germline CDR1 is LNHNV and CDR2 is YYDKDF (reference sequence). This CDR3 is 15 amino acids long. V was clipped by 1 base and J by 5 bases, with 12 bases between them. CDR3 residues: CATSRAGPDHNEQFF. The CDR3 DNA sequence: TGTGCCACCAGCAGAGCGGGACCGGATCACAATGAGCAGTTCTTC.

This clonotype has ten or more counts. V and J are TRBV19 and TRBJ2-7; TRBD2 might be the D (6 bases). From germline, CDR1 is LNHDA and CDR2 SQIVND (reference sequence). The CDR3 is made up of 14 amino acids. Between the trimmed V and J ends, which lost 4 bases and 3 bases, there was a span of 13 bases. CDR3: CASSRRRGNYEQYF. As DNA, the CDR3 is TGTGCCAGTAGTAGGAGACGGGGGAACTACGAGCAGTACTTC. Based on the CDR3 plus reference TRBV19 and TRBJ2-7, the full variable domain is DGGITQSPKYLFRKEGQNVTLSCEQNLNHDAMYWYRQDPGQGLRLIYYSQIVNDFQKGDIAEGYSVSREKKESFPLTVTSAQKNPTAFYLCASSRRRGNYEQYFGPGTRLTVT.

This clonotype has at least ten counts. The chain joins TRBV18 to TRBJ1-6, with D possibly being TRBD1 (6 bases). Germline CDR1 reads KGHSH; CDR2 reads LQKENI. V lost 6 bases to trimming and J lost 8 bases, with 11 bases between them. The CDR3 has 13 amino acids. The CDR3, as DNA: TGTGCCAGCTCGCCGAACAGGGATTCACCCCTCCACTTT. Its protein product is CASSPNRDSPLHF.

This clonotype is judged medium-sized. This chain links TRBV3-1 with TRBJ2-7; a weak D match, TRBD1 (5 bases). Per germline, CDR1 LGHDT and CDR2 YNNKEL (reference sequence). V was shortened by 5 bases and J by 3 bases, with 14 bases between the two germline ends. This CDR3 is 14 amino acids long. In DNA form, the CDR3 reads TGTGCCAGCAGCGATACAGGTTCCAGCTACGAGCAGTACTTC. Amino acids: CASSDTGSSYEQYF.